Included here is one T cell receptor beta chain sequence, with context. These data come from a study of shared clonotypes between healthy human individuals. The CDR3 sequence is 14 residues long. V lost 5 bases, J lost 3 bases, and 14 bases lay in between. Per the germline V gene, CDR1 is LNHDA and CDR2 is SQIVND (reference sequence). The assay was carried out at the deep level. TCRdb's copy holds only in-frame clones and misses some; the assay was immunoSEQ multiplex PCR. The table includes about 1,500,000 clones, over 95% detected once. The rearrangement joins TRBV19 to TRBJ2-7; D not certain. This receptor was taken from a man aged 25 to 45 in good health. The specimen was naive CD4+ T cells sorted from blood. Documented subset: CD45RA+ positively selected. In nucleotides, the CDR3 is TGTGCCAGTAGTCCCATGGGCCCTTTCTACGAGCAGTACTTC. It is translated as CASSPMGPFYEQYF.